The 21 T cell receptor beta chains below were found in one sample sequenced in a study of T cell repertoires in cytomegalovirus infection. Each CDR3 protein gets one entry after TCRdb re-called the reads with MiXCR. The table shows 150,000 to 200,000 distinct CDR3 sequences, with approximately 19% occurring only once. Sequencing input: PBMCs. Receptors were obtained from a human donor in good health (CMV status not recorded). Some clones in this sample may be carry-over from other donors' samples.

This clonotype turned up a few times. The genes are TRBV20-1 and TRBJ2-7; D might be TRBD1 or TRBD2, each matching 5 bases. The germline V gene encodes CDR1 DFQATT and CDR2 SNEGSKA (reference sequence). The CDR3 totals 14 residues. The V end lost 3 bases, the J end lost 4 bases, and 16 bases lay between the germline ends. CDR3: CSASQLGEWYEQYF. The CDR3 bases are TGCAGTGCTAGTCAACTGGGGGAGTGGTACGAGCAGTACTTC.

CDR3 sequence reads: CSAPRDGLSYEQYF. The CDR3 DNA reads TGCAGTGCTCCTCGGGACGGGCTCTCCTACGAGCAGTACTTC. The V and J genes are TRBV20-1 and TRBJ2-7, with D possibly being TRBD1 or TRBD2 (5 bases each). Germline V gene lookup returns CDR1 DFQATT and CDR2 SNEGSKA (reference sequence). V shed 5 bases and J shed 0 bases, with 14 bases lying between them. The CDR3 has 14 residues.

This clonotype was picked up many times. The rearrangement links TRBV7-6 to TRBJ2-7, with TRBD1 identical over 9 bases. The CDR3 has 18 residues. Per germline, CDR1 SGHVS and CDR2 FNYEAQ. The J segment lost 4 bases and the V segment lost 0 bases, leaving 13 bases of the junction unmatched. CDR3 protein: CASSLALRGRDRVYEQYF. CDR3 in DNA: TGTGCCAGCAGCTTAGCGCTAAGAGGCCGGGACAGGGTGTACGAGCAGTACTTC.

The chain carries TRBV7-9 and TRBJ2-4; weak D call: TRBD2 (6 bases). V lost 8 bases to trimming and J lost 6 bases, with 11 bases between them. The germline V gene has CDR1 SEHNR and CDR2 FQNEAQ (reference sequence). The CDR3 extends over 12 amino acids. Written as DNA, the CDR3 is TGTGCCAGCCGGGGGTCCCGAAACATTCAGTACTTC. It yields the protein CASRGSRNIQYF.

This clonotype was seen at least ten times. The V and J genes are TRBV7-6 and TRBJ2-1; maybe TRBD1 (6 bases). This CDR3 is built from 12 residues. Germline V gene data show CDR1 as SGHVS and CDR2 as FNYEAQ. Trimming removed 4 bases at V and 5 bases at J, with 6 bases between. The CDR3 DNA is TGTGCCAGCAGCTGGGACAACAATGAGCAGTTCTTC. Translation: CASSWDNNEQFF.

This chain links TRBV20-1 with TRBJ2-1; D call uncertain. The germline V gene encodes CDR1 DFQATT and CDR2 SNEGSKA (reference sequence). The length of the CDR3 is 15 residues. The V gene lost 5 bases and the J gene lost 3 bases, with 17 bases spanning the gap. CDR3 bases: TGCAGTGCTTCCCGAGCCCGGGCCGACTACAATGAGCAGTTCTTC. It yields the protein CSASRARADYNEQFF.

There are a few counts of this clonotype. The gene calls are TRBV20-1 and TRBJ2-1; a possible D gene is TRBD1 (6 bases). Trimming left V 5 bases short and J 4 bases short, with 15 bases between. Germline V CDR1 and CDR2: DFQATT, SNEGSKA (reference sequence). The CDR3 is 14 amino acids. For the CDR3, the DNA is TGCAGTGCTGCCCTAGGGACAAGTTACAATGAGCAGTTCTTC. Amino acid sequence: CSAALGTSYNEQFF.

This clonotype was seen many times. The chain has TRBV7-8 and TRBJ2-7; D could derive from TRBD1 or TRBD2 (5 bases each). Germline V gene data show CDR1 as SGHVS and CDR2 as FQNEAQ. The CDR3 is 15 amino acids. Trimming took off 2 bases at V and 3 bases at J, with 14 bases between the two ends. This CDR3 reads CASSLTGTGYYEQYF. The CDR3 region has the DNA TGTGCCAGCAGCTTAACCGGGACGGGATACTACGAGCAGTACTTC. The whole variable domain, filled in from reference TRBV7-8 and TRBJ2-7, reads GAGVSQSPRYKVAKRGQDVALRCDPISGHVSLFWYQQALGQGPEFLTYFQNEAQLDKSGLPSDRFFAERPEGSVSTLKIQRTQQEDSAVYLCASSLTGTGYYEQYFGPGTRLTVT.

This clonotype occurred a few times. The rearrangement joins TRBV7-9 to TRBJ2-7; no firm D call. Germline CDR1 SEHNR, CDR2 FQNEAQ (reference sequence). Deletions cut 0 bases from V and 0 bases from J, with 9 bases between. The CDR3 sequence is 15 residues long. The CDR3 reads CASSLAPESSYEQYF. The CDR3 DNA reads TGTGCCAGCAGCTTAGCCCCGGAGAGCTCCTACGAGCAGTACTTC.

This clonotype was detected only a few times. This chain connects TRBV2 to TRBJ1-5; 7 bases match TRBD1. The CDR3 consists of 15 residues. V trimming: 6 bases; J trimming: 3 bases; junction bases outside the gene matches: 8. Germline V gene sequence: CDR1 SNHLY, CDR2 FYNNEI. CDR3 residues: CASRLGQANNQPQHF. As DNA, the CDR3 is TGTGCCAGCAGACTTGGACAGGCTAACAATCAGCCCCAGCATTTT. Full variable domain (outside the CDR3, taken from reference TRBV2 and TRBJ1-5): EPEVTQTPSHQVTQMGQEVILRCVPISNHLYFYWYRQILGQKVEFLVSFYNNEISEKSEIFDDQFSVERPDGSNFTLKIRSTKLEDSAMYFCASRLGQANNQPQHFGDGTRLSIL.

At least ten counts were recorded for this clonotype. The chain joins TRBV6-1 to TRBJ2-1, with 9 bases that match TRBD2. Germline trimming cut 11 bases from V and 5 bases from J; bases unmatched to any gene: 7. The CDR3 totals 13 residues. Germline values: CDR1 MNHNS, CDR2 SASEGT. The CDR3 here is CAGQRGGDNEQFF. The CDR3 coding sequence is TGTGCCGGCCAACGCGGGGGGGACAATGAGCAGTTCTTC.

The sample holds many counts of this clonotype. The rearrangement joins TRBV7-6 to TRBJ2-1; a possible D gene is TRBD1 (6 bases). The CDR3 has 14 residues. Looked up from germline, CDR1 is SGHVS and CDR2 is FNYEAQ. Trimming took off 1 base at V and 7 bases at J, with 11 bases between the two ends. The DNA for the CDR3 is TGTGCCAGCAGCTTAGACAGGGTAGGAAATGAGCAGTTCTTC. Its translation: CASSLDRVGNEQFF.

This rearrangement joins TRBV19 to TRBJ1-4, with a tentative D call TRBD1 (5 bases). Per germline, CDR1 LNHDA and CDR2 SQIVND (reference sequence). V lost 1 base to trimming and J lost 1 base, with 7 bases between them. The CDR3 loop spans 15 amino acids. For the CDR3, the DNA is TGTGCCAGTAGTATAGGCGGGGGAACTAATGAAAAACTGTTTTTT. Protein: CASSIGGGTNEKLFF.

V gene TRBV14 combines with J gene TRBJ1-1; TRBD1 matches 8 bases. With V trimmed by 2 bases and J by 6 bases, 2 bases remained unmatched. CDR3 length: 13 amino acids. Per germline, CDR1 SGHDN and CDR2 FVKESK. Here the CDR3 reads CASSQYRGSEAFF. The DNA of the CDR3 is TGTGCCAGCAGCCAATACAGGGGGTCTGAAGCTTTCTTT. Combining the CDR3 with reference TRBV14 and TRBJ1-1 gives the whole variable domain EAGVTQFPSHSVIEKGQTVTLRCDPISGHDNLYWYRRVMGKEIKFLLHFVKESKQDESGMPNNRFLAERTGGTYSTLKVQPAELEDSGVYFCASSQYRGSEAFFGQGTRLTVV.

This clonotype was seen only a few times. This may come from a read error, since a much larger clone is one base off. The gene calls are TRBV3-1 and TRBJ2-5; D is unresolved. The CDR3 loop spans 11 amino acids. V gave up 6 bases and J gave up 1 base, with 3 bases separating them. The germline V gene has CDR1 LGHDT and CDR2 YNNKEL (reference sequence). CDR3 region: CASRLQETQYF. The CDR3 nucleotides read TGTGCCAGCAGACTCCAAGAGACCCAGTACTTC.

This clonotype has more than one count but fewer than ten. The chain couples TRBV28 to TRBJ2-5, with D possibly being TRBD2 (6 bases). Trimming took 5 bases from V and 5 from J, leaving 15 bases between them. CDR1 and CDR2 from the germline V gene are MDHEN and SYDVKM. This CDR3 is 14 amino acids long. The CDR3 is CASSPRGAVETQYF. CDR3 sequence (DNA): TGTGCCAGCAGTCCTCGCGGGGCGGTGGAGACCCAGTACTTC. Full variable domain (remainder filled in from reference TRBV28 and TRBJ2-5): DVKVTQSSRYLVKRTGEKVFLECVQDMDHENMFWYRQDPGLGLRLIYFSYDVKMKEKGDIPEGYSVSREKKERFSLILESASTNQTSMYLCASSPRGAVETQYFGPGTRLLVL.

In its sample, this clonotype was seen once. The chain couples TRBV20-1 to TRBJ1-5; D remains ambiguous. The V end was cut by 3 bases, the J end by 4 bases, with 13 bases between. There are 14 residues in the CDR3. Germline lookup yields CDR1 DFQATT and CDR2 SNEGSKA (reference sequence). This CDR3 is CSAREYSSNQPQHF. In nucleotides, the CDR3 is TGCAGTGCTAGGGAATACTCCTCTAATCAGCCCCAGCATTTT.

In DNA form, the CDR3 reads TGCAGTGCTAGAGGGGACAGGGGTAGAGTGTCCTACGAGCAGTACTTC. Translation: CSARGDRGRVSYEQYF. This chain connects TRBV20-1 to TRBJ2-7; 10 nucleotides agree with TRBD1. The ends lost 1 base at V and 1 base at J; junction bases unmatched: 7. The CDR3 is 16 amino acids. Per the germline V gene, CDR1 is DFQATT and CDR2 is SNEGSKA (reference sequence).

This clonotype was picked up a small number of times. V usage is TRBV5-1 and J usage is TRBJ2-4; 7 positions match TRBD1. With 0 bases clipped from V and 3 bases from J, the junction kept 9 bases outside the gene matches. The CDR3 extends over 17 amino acids. Germline lookup yields CDR1 SGHRS and CDR2 YFSETQ. The CDR3, as DNA: TGCGCCAGCAGCTTGGTTCCAGGACAGGTTGTCAAAAACATTCAGTACTTC. Its protein is CASSLVPGQVVKNIQYF.

This clonotype turned up a few times. The gene calls are TRBV4-1 and TRBJ2-2, with D tentatively TRBD2 (6 bases). V lost 5 bases and J 3 bases, leaving 10 bases between the germline ends. This CDR3 has 14 residues. Germline V gives CDR1 MGHRA, CDR2 YSYEKL. CDR3 sequence (DNA): TGCGCCAGCAGCTCCGGGACTTACACCGGGGAGCTGTTTTTT. It encodes CASSSGTYTGELFF.

The genes are TRBV6-6 and TRBJ2-7; 7 positions match TRBD2. The CDR3 has 15 amino acids. The junction had 14 bases not matched to a gene; V was cut back by 6 bases and J by 6 bases. Germline values: CDR1 MNHNY, CDR2 SVGAGI (reference sequence). The CDR3 coding sequence is TGTGCCAGCAGCCCCGCGGCGGGAGCATTAGGCGAGCAGTACTTC. It is translated as CASSPAAGALGEQYF.